This entry features one TCR beta chain sequence. The CDR3 consists of 16 residues. CDR1 SGDLS and CDR2 YYNGEE come from the germline V gene. V dropped 3 bases and J dropped 3 bases, with 18 bases sitting between them. This sample is part of a study of blood T cell repertoires in COVID-19. Donors were grouped by their self-reported clinical history. Clones were read by immunoSEQ multiplex PCR, and TCRdb kept only the in-frame ones, dropping some. The repertoire holds roughly 400,000 clones, 89% seen once, with 1.5% to 2% in the top ten. This clonotype was sampled from a woman in her 30s who had recovered from COVID-19. Sequencing input: PBMCs or T cells enriched from blood (not recorded which). The chain uses TRBV9 and TRBJ1-2; a possible D gene is TRBD1 (6 bases). The CDR3 nucleotides are TGTGCCAGCAGCGCGTTCCGTTTGCCAGGGGACTATGGCTACACCTTC. This sequence encodes CASSAFRLPGDYGYTF.